Listed below are T cell receptor beta chains from one sample, sequenced in a study of CD8 T cell repertoires and HIV-1 epitope variants. These TCRs are of unknown antigen specificity. The data were produced by immunoSEQ multiplex PCR, yet TCRdb's version contains in-frame clones alone and is incomplete. The table records fewer than 6,000 clones, less than 75% of them present only once. The specimen sequenced was cultured CD8+ T cells derived from PBMCs. These receptors were collected from a male donor with HIV. The CDR3 runs from the conserved cysteine through the conserved F or W. The order of the fields is clone size, V gene, D gene, J gene, CDR3 protein, CDR3 DNA. A D gene is named only where the DNA matches it firmly. Clone size is not always given. Where it is, it says once, few, many or a class for expanded clones.

>-|TRBV18|-|TRBJ2-1
CASSGYETGGYNEQFF
TGTGCCAGCTCAGGCTACGAGACAGGAGGGTACAATGAGCAGTTCTTC
>-|TRBV5-5|-|TRBJ2-7
CASSPATYSYEQYF
TGTGCCAGCAGCCCGGCTACCTACTCCTACGAGCAGTACTTC
>-|TRBV27|-|TRBJ1-2
CASSLRGGYGYTF
TGTGCCAGCAGTTTAAGGGGGGGATATGGCTACACCTTC
>few|TRBV5-6|-|TRBJ2-7
CASNPVSSYEQYF
TGTGCCAGCAACCCGGTGAGCTCCTACGAGCAGTACTTC
>few|TRBV7-9|TRBD1|TRBJ1-4
CASSPGTGIVTNEKLFF
TGTGCCAGCAGCCCCGGGACAGGGATCGTAACTAATGAAAAACTGTTTTTT
>few|TRBV7-9|-|TRBJ2-7
CASSWGEYEQYF
TGTGCCAGCAGCTGGGGGGAATACGAGCAGTACTTC
>few|TRBV7-9|-|TRBJ1-6
CASNLQGNSPLHF
TGTGCCAGCAACTTACAGGGAAATTCACCCCTCCACTTT
>once|TRBV19|-|TRBJ2-3
CASSPDPDTQYF
TGTGCCAGTAGTCCGGACCCAGATACGCAGTATTTT
>-|TRBV9|TRBD2|TRBJ2-1
CASSGLAGGYEQFF
TGTGCCAGCAGTGGACTAGCGGGAGGTTATGAGCAGTTCTTC
>-|TRBV10-2|TRBD1|TRBJ2-5
CASSGDRVLQETQYF
TGCGCCAGCAGTGGGGACAGAGTTCTTCAAGAGACCCAGTACTTC
>-|TRBV6-5|-|TRBJ1-1
CASSQSSGDTEAFF
TGTGCCAGCAGTCAGAGCTCAGGGGACACTGAAGCTTTCTTT
>once|TRBV7-9|TRBD2|TRBJ2-2
CASRGRWSGTNTGELFF
TGTGCCAGCAGAGGACGGTGGAGCGGGACGAACACCGGGGAGCTGTTTTTT
>-|TRBV5-6|TRBD1|TRBJ2-7
CASSLGQGSPYEQYF
TGTGCCAGCAGCTTGGGACAGGGAAGTCCCTACGAGCAGTACTTC
>-|TRBV7-8|-|TRBJ2-3
CASRGRAGTDTQYF
TGTGCCAGCAGAGGCAGGGCTGGCACAGATACGCAGTATTTT
>large|TRBV14|TRBD1|TRBJ1-1
CASSQSGGAFF
TGTGCCAGCAGCCAGTCAGGGGGGGCTTTCTTT
>-|TRBV19|-|TRBJ2-7
CASSPVWQGEQYF
TGTGCCAGTAGCCCCGTTTGGCAGGGCGAGCAGTACTTC
>-|TRBV19|-|TRBJ1-1
CASSLQGNTEAFF
TGTGCCAGTAGTTTGCAGGGGAACACTGAAGCTTTCTTT
>few|TRBV6-5|-|TRBJ2-6
CASSPSGNVLTF
TGTGCCAGCAGCCCCTCGGGCAACGTCCTGACTTTC
>-|TRBV7-3|-|TRBJ1-2
CASSLQVPGEGYTF
TGTGCCAGCAGCTTACAGGTGCCAGGGGAAGGCTACACCTTC
>-|TRBV25-1|-|TRBJ2-1
CASSPTSSEQFF
TGTGCCAGCAGTCCTACTAGCAGTGAGCAGTTCTTC
>-|TRBV7-6|TRBD1|TRBJ2-3
CASSFSRGTGTLTDTQYF
TGTGCCAGCAGCTTCTCGAGAGGGACAGGGACCCTCACAGATACGCAGTATTTT
>few|TRBV28|TRBD2|TRBJ2-3
CASSSSTSGGLYLTDTQYF
TGTGCCAGCAGTTCCTCGACTAGCGGGGGCCTCTACCTCACAGATACGCAGTATTTT
>-|TRBV11-2|-|TRBJ2-7
CASSLDGLNYEQYF
TGTGCCAGCAGCTTAGATGGTCTGAACTACGAGCAGTACTTC
>-|TRBV4-2|TRBD2|TRBJ2-1
CASSPTGTSGGSSYNEQFF
TGTGCCAGCAGCCCTACCGGGACTAGCGGGGGGAGCTCCTACAATGAGCAGTTCTTC
>-|TRBV25-1|TRBD2|TRBJ2-2
CASSEAREDGTGELFF
TGTGCCAGCAGTGAAGCCCGGGAGGATGGAACCGGGGAGCTGTTTTTT
>few|TRBV6-1|TRBD2|TRBJ2-3
CASSEGTSGRTDTQYF
TGTGCCAGCAGTGAGGGGACTAGCGGGAGAACAGATACGCAGTATTTT
>-|TRBV7-8|-|TRBJ2-7
CASSPRRLENYEQYF
TGTGCCAGCAGCCCACGTAGGCTGGAGAACTACGAGCAGTACTTC
>-|TRBV29-1|-|TRBJ2-1
CSVVSPLVDEQFF
TGCAGCGTTGTGAGTCCCCTGGTTGATGAGCAGTTCTTC
>few|TRBV4-1|-|TRBJ2-7
CASSRGGLADEQYF
TGCGCCAGCAGCCGAGGGGGGCTAGCTGACGAGCAGTACTTC
>-|TRBV28|-|TRBJ2-2
CASSLMAQSPGELFF
TGTGCCAGCAGTTTGATGGCACAATCGCCGGGGGAGCTGTTTTTT
>-|TRBV5-4|TRBD1|TRBJ2-7
CASSPRDSLGWDEQYF
TGTGCCAGCAGCCCAAGGGACAGCCTCGGGTGGGACGAGCAGTACTTC
>-|TRBV7-9|-|TRBJ1-2
CASSYLTDYGYTF
TGTGCCAGCAGCTACTTGACAGACTATGGCTACACCTTC
>-|TRBV9|TRBD1|TRBJ1-2
CASSPRHGDRGDGYTF
TGTGCCAGCAGCCCACGTCATGGGGACAGGGGAGATGGCTACACCTTC
>few|TRBV10-3|-|TRBJ2-7
CAISGVGNTYEQYF
TGTGCCATCAGTGGGGTCGGGAATACCTACGAGCAGTACTTC
>-|TRBV19|TRBD1|TRBJ2-6
CASSLGGAGANVLTF
TGTGCCAGTAGTCTAGGGGGCGCTGGGGCCAACGTCCTGACTTTC
>-|TRBV9|-|TRBJ2-7
CASSVGGAEEQYF
TGTGCCAGCAGCGTAGGGGGGGCTGAAGAGCAGTACTTC
>-|TRBV9|-|TRBJ2-3
CASTLINPGAYF
TGTGCCAGCACCCTAATTAACCCAGGGGCGTATTTT
>few|TRBV27|-|TRBJ1-1
CASSLSGVATEAFF
TGTGCCAGCAGTTTATCCGGTGTCGCCACTGAAGCTTTCTTT
>-|TRBV27|-|TRBJ2-7
CASSLQAGSSYEQYF
TGTGCCAGCAGTTTACAAGCCGGTAGCTCCTACGAGCAGTACTTC
>-|TRBV7-3|-|TRBJ2-5
CASSFSEGAQETQYF
TGTGCCAGCAGCTTTTCGGAAGGGGCCCAAGAGACCCAGTACTTC
>few|TRBV9|-|TRBJ2-7
CASSVESNRVNEQYF
TGTGCCAGCAGCGTAGAGTCAAACAGGGTTAACGAGCAGTACTTC
>-|TRBV11-1|TRBD1|TRBJ1-1
CASSPGTATEAFF
TGTGCCAGCAGCCCCGGGACAGCCACTGAAGCTTTCTTT
>-|TRBV4-1|-|TRBJ1-2
CASSQDPGSLRDGYTF
TGCGCCAGCAGCCAAGATCCCGGGTCCCTGAGGGATGGCTACACCTTC
>-|TRBV5-4|TRBD1|TRBJ2-7
CASSFGQGSYEQYF
TGTGCCAGCAGCTTCGGACAGGGTTCCTACGAGCAGTACTTC
>few|TRBV14|-|TRBJ2-2
CASSQDSTGELFF
TGTGCCAGCAGCCAAGACAGCACCGGGGAGCTGTTTTTT
>-|TRBV7-3|-|TRBJ1-2
CASSDGGGDQGRGYTF
TGTGCCAGCAGCGATGGGGGAGGGGATCAGGGTAGAGGCTACACCTTC
>-|TRBV6-5|TRBD1|TRBJ1-2
CASRQQGLSGYTF
TGTGCCAGCAGGCAACAGGGGCTGAGTGGCTACACCTTC
>-|TRBV4-1|TRBD1|TRBJ1-1
CASSQEPTGGTEAFF
TGCGCCAGCAGCCAAGAACCGACAGGGGGGACTGAAGCTTTCTTT
>once|TRBV7-3|TRBD1|TRBJ2-7
CASSLTTGYRGKRPYEQYF
TGTGCCAGCAGCTTAACGACAGGTTACAGGGGGAAGAGGCCCTACGAGCAGTACTTC
>-|TRBV27|TRBD1|TRBJ1-6
CASGLSGTGVSPLHF
TGTGCCAGCGGTTTATCCGGGACAGGGGTTTCACCCCTCCACTTT
>-|TRBV27|TRBD1|TRBJ2-7
CASSLGQGTYEQYF
TGTGCCAGCAGTCTTGGACAGGGTACCTACGAGCAGTACTTC
>-|TRBV9|TRBD2|TRBJ2-7
CASSVTSGVGGEQYF
TGTGCCAGCAGCGTAACTAGCGGGGTAGGAGGCGAGCAGTACTTC
>-|TRBV6-5|TRBD2|TRBJ2-7
CASSVERGLSHEQYF
TGTGCCAGCAGTGTTGAGCGGGGGCTAAGCCACGAGCAGTACTTC